This TCR beta chain was captured by sequencing in a study of T-cell reconstitution after alpha-beta-depleted transplantation in children. Unique molecular identifiers were used to barcode this TCRbeta library. A single record per CDR3 protein comes from TCRdb applying MiXCR to the PCR reads. This sample yields around 340,000 distinct CDR3 sequences, of which 10% to 15% are seen a single time; around 4.5% belongs to the top ten. CDR1 and CDR2 (germline): SGHKS, YYEKEE (reference sequence). This CDR3 comprises 13 residues. The V and J ends lost 1 base and 6 bases respectively, with 11 bases between them.

Sample: PBMCs, taken from the stem cell graft. This TCR derives from a human donor who donated a stem cell graft to a child with Fanconi anemia. The chain uses TRBV5-5 and TRBJ2-7; possible D gene TRBD1, 6 bases. The CDR3, as DNA: TGTGCCAGCAGCTTGACAGGGTTTACCGAGCAGTACTTC. As protein: CASSLTGFTEQYF.